The 16 T cell receptor beta chains presented below share a single source sample, sequenced in a study of T cell changes during pregnancy in multiple sclerosis. Profiling relied on immunoSEQ multiplex PCR, and the TCRdb table lists in-frame clones only, not all of them. The sample yields approximately 20,000 clones, around 90% seen once. Material: CD4+ T cells from peripheral blood mononuclear cells, obtained in the third trimester of pregnancy. Source of these receptors: a female donor with multiple sclerosis, enrolled in a pregnancy study.

This sequence joins TRBV6-1 and TRBJ2-1, with 9 bases matching TRBD2. The junction had 9 bases not matched to a gene; V was cut back by 8 bases and J by 4 bases. Germline CDR1 MNHNS, CDR2 SASEGT. This CDR3 contains 15 residues. CDR3 nucleotide sequence: TGTGCCAGCTTGGCGGGGGGGCTAAATTACAATGAGCAGTTCTTC. This sequence encodes CASLAGGLNYNEQFF.

The gene calls are TRBV7-8 and TRBJ2-7; D is possibly TRBD1 (6 bases). Trimming took 2 bases from V and 2 from J, leaving 13 bases between them. Germline V gene sequence: CDR1 SGHVS, CDR2 FQNEAQ. This CDR3 has 15 residues. Written as DNA, the CDR3 is TGTGCCAGCAGCTTAATGGGGGCGAGCACCTACGAGCAGTACTTC. Translated, it gives CASSLMGASTYEQYF.

The chain uses TRBV6-5 and TRBJ1-1; no clear D. Germline CDR1 reads MNHEY; CDR2 reads SVGAGI. This CDR3 region has 13 residues. Trimming took off 11 bases at V and 5 bases at J, with 18 bases between the two ends. The CDR3: CASREPLVTEAFF. The DNA for the CDR3 is TGTGCCTCGAGAGAACCGCTTGTGACTGAAGCTTTCTTT.

The chain employs TRBV30 and TRBJ1-6, with 10 bases matching TRBD1. With 0 bases clipped from V and 10 bases from J, the junction kept 6 bases outside the gene matches. The CDR3 has 15 residues. Germline lookup yields CDR1 GTSNPN and CDR2 SVGIG (reference sequence). The CDR3 nucleotides are TGTGCCTGGAGTGTCCTTCGGACAGGGGGATCACCCCTCCACTTT. The encoded protein is CAWSVLRTGGSPLHF.

The rearrangement joins TRBV7-3 to TRBJ2-5, with 9 positions matching TRBD2. J was trimmed by 5 bases and V by 5 bases; bases with no gene match: 9. CDR1 SGHTA and CDR2 FQGTGA come from the germline V gene. The length of the CDR3 is 15 residues. CDR3 coding DNA: TGTGCCAGCAGCGCCGGTAGCGGGGGCGGTGAGACCCAGTACTTC. As protein: CASSAGSGGGETQYF.

V usage is TRBV7-2 and J usage is TRBJ2-5, with TRBD1 matching over 8 bases. Germline assignment: CDR1 SGHTA and CDR2 FQGNSA. The V segment lost 5 bases and the J segment 4 bases; nucleotides outside the gene matches: 9. There are 15 residues in the CDR3. The CDR3 DNA follows: TGTGCCAGCAGCCCAAGGATACAGGGGGGAGAGACCCAGTACTTC. Amino acid sequence: CASSPRIQGGETQYF.

This sequence joins TRBV6-5 and TRBJ2-7; 9 bases agree with TRBD2. In germline, CDR1 is MNHEY, CDR2 SVGAGI. The CDR3 sequence is 13 residues long. Trimming at V came to 6 bases and at J to 3 bases, leaving 3 bases not matched to a gene. DNA for the CDR3: TGTGCCAGCAGGACTAGCGGAATCTACGAGCAGTACTTC. Translation gives CASRTSGIYEQYF.

The V and J genes are TRBV5-1 and TRBJ1-4; D is unclear. The CDR3 is 14 residues long. Germline-derived CDR1 and CDR2 are SGHRS and YFSETQ. Trimming took 3 bases from V and 8 from J, leaving 14 bases between them. Here the CDR3 reads CASSYGVAGEKLFF. In DNA form, the CDR3 reads TGCGCCAGCAGCTACGGAGTGGCCGGGGAAAAACTGTTTTTT.

The CDR3 spells CASSLGTGRLSYGYTF. CDR3 coding DNA: TGTGCCAGCTCACTCGGGACAGGACGACTTAGCTATGGCTACACCTTC. V gene TRBV18 combines with J gene TRBJ1-2, with 8 bases aligning to TRBD1. V lost 4 bases, J lost 4 bases, and 11 bases stayed unmatched. This CDR3 comprises 16 residues. Germline V gene lookup returns CDR1 KGHSH and CDR2 LQKENI. Full variable domain (rest looked up from reference TRBV18 and TRBJ1-2): NAGVMQNPRHLVRRRGQEARLRCSPMKGHSHVYWYRQLPEEGLKFMVYLQKENIIDESGMPKERFSAEFPKEGPSILRIQQVVRGDSAAYFCASSLGTGRLSYGYTFGSGTRLTVV.

The chain combines TRBV28 with TRBJ1-1, with D possibly TRBD1 on 5 matching bases. The CDR3 sequence is 12 residues long. Germline loops: CDR1 MDHEN, CDR2 SYDVKM. V was pared by 6 bases and J by 5 bases, with 10 bases between. For the CDR3, the DNA is TGTGCCAGCAGCCTGGGGCTGACTGAAGCTTTCTTT. This gives the protein CASSLGLTEAFF.

This clone was seen only once. The rearrangement links TRBV19 to TRBJ2-1, with 10 bases aligning to TRBD2. Germline lookup yields CDR1 LNHDA and CDR2 SQIVND (reference sequence). The V segment lost 4 bases and the J segment 4 bases; nucleotides outside the gene matches: 10. The CDR3 sequence is 17 residues long. The CDR3 sequence: CASSTLAGALKYNEQFF. Written as DNA, the CDR3 is TGTGCCAGTAGTACTCTAGCGGGGGCCCTCAAATACAATGAGCAGTTCTTC.

The V call is TRBV19, the J call TRBJ1-5; D is possibly TRBD1 (6 bases). Trimming removed 4 bases from V and 2 bases from J, with 15 bases in between. Per the germline V gene, CDR1 is LNHDA and CDR2 is SQIVND (reference sequence). This CDR3 has 16 amino acids. The CDR3 nucleotides are TGTGCCAGTAGTACCCGGAGGACAGTGCGCAATCAGCCCCAGCATTTT. Protein: CASSTRRTVRNQPQHF.

This chain links TRBV5-1 with TRBJ2-7, with TRBD1 identical over 7 bases. The length of the CDR3 is 15 residues. The V and J ends lost 4 bases and 2 bases, in that order; junction bases with no gene match: 9. The germline V gene has CDR1 SGHRS and CDR2 YFSETQ. For the CDR3, the DNA is TGCGCCAGCAGCGACGGGGACAGTTGGACCTACGAGCAGTACTTC. Translating gives CASSDGDSWTYEQYF.

This clone has a single count. The chain links TRBV18 to TRBJ1-2; D is possibly TRBD1 (5 bases). The CDR3 extends over 16 amino acids. Trimming removed 11 bases from V and 6 bases from J, with 28 bases in between. In germline, CDR1 is KGHSH, CDR2 LQKENI. CDR3 protein: CAPTEDIGRTHNGYTF. DNA of the CDR3: TGTGCCCCGACCGAGGACATAGGACGGACACATAATGGCTACACCTTC.

The V gene is TRBV9, the J gene TRBJ2-1; 8 nucleotides align to TRBD1. This CDR3 spans 14 amino acids. Germline values: CDR1 SGDLS, CDR2 YYNGEE. Trimming took 0 bases from V and 5 from J; bases not matched to a gene: 1. The CDR3 here is CASSVGQGNNEQFF. The CDR3 DNA reads TGTGCCAGCAGCGTAGGACAGGGGAACAATGAGCAGTTCTTC. The full variable domain, completed using reference TRBV9 and TRBJ2-1, is DSGVTQTPKHLITATGQRVTLRCSPRSGDLSVYWYQQSLDQGLQFLIQYYNGEERAKGNILERFSAQQFPDLHSELNLSSLELGDSALYFCASSVGQGNNEQFFGPGTRLTVL.

The genes are TRBV7-6 and TRBJ1-1; D is possibly TRBD1 (6 bases). The CDR3 length is 13 residues. Trimming shortened V by 5 bases and J by 3 bases, and 10 bases separated the two germline ends. Germline CDR1 reads SGHVS; CDR2 reads FNYEAQ. The chain's CDR3 is CASSLGQYTEAFF. CDR3 DNA: TGTGCCAGCAGCCTAGGACAGTACACTGAAGCTTTCTTT.